This T cell receptor beta chain was found in a study of cytomegalovirus exposure and HLA in healthy donors. Whole-study results and caveats: Reported results showed that the classifier diagnosed cytomegalovirus status with high specificity and sensitivity. In vitro, three CMV-associated chains proved specific for CMV antigens.

TCRdb's table, derived via immunoSEQ multiplex PCR, lists solely in-frame clones and lacks some. The table has over 200,000 clones, about 86% seen once. As concerns this clone: Antigen specificity is unknown.

The specimen was PBMCs. This TCR was recovered from a woman aged 18-29 years in good health and CMV-seronegative.

The CDR3 bases are TGTGCCATCAGTGAGTCGACTAGCGGGAGTACGCAGTATTTT. Encoded protein: CAISESTSGSTQYF. The J gene is TRBJ2-3, the V gene TRBV10-3; 12 nucleotides line up with TRBD2. Germline assignment: CDR1 ENHRY and CDR2 SYGVKD. J gave up 8 bases and V 0 bases, and 0 bases lay outside the gene matches. CDR3 length equals 14 residues.